This T cell receptor (beta chain) was identified during a study of cytomegalovirus exposure and HLA in healthy donors. The CDR3 is 17 residues long. The germline CDR1 and CDR2 sequences are SGHTA and FQGNSA. Trimming took 6 bases from V and 3 from J, leaving 23 bases between them. The PCR was carried out with 60 Vbeta primers and 13 Jbeta primers. The table came from immunoSEQ multiplex PCR; TCRdb's copy has only in-frame clones and leaves some out. The sample lists around 110,000 clones; about 76% were seen once. V gene TRBV7-2 combines with J gene TRBJ1-1; D is unclear. The specimen was PBMCs. The receptor's source is a woman in her twenties or thirties in good health and CMV-seronegative. CDR3 DNA sequence: TGTGCCAGCAGTCTTTCCATCACGGGCAGGACTGACACTGAAGCTTTCTTT. Protein: CASSLSITGRTDTEAFF.